This TCR beta chain was sequenced during a study of T cell responses to AZD1222 COVID-19 vaccine. For the study at large: Analysis merged second doses at about 4 or about 12 weeks. Findings and caveats of the study: The peak T cell response came first, and repertoires were sampled only after it.

The CDR3 contains 17 residues. V was shortened by 5 bases and J by 3 bases, with 23 bases between the two germline ends. The germline CDR1 and CDR2 sequences are MDHEN and SYDVKM. Sequencing was performed with immunoSEQ multiplex PCR; in TCRdb, only in-frame clones are kept and a portion is missing. The sample has some 88,000 clones, under 95% seen once; the top ten hold approximately 5.6%. As for this clone: Antigen unknown.

The clonotype was recovered from an adult in good health. The chain couples TRBV28 to TRBJ2-7; D assignment may be TRBD1 or TRBD2 (5 bases each). The material was peripheral blood, obtained on day 0 of AZD1222 vaccination. This CDR3 reads CASSTFGLWGPDYEQYF. Here the CDR3 DNA reads TGTGCCAGCAGTACCTTTGGATTATGGGGACCCGACTACGAGCAGTACTTC.